These T cell receptor beta chains were read from a single sample in a study of PD-L1 blockade in urothelial cancer. Libraries were prepared by immunoSEQ multiplex PCR; TCRdb keeps only in-frame clonotypes and omits some of them. This table holds around 100,000 clones, 70% to 85% found once. Sample: PBMCs, taken around atezolizumab (anti-PD-L1) treatment. The receptor source for this set is a man in his forties or fifties with urothelial cancer. CDR3s leave out the opening cysteine and the closing phenylalanine or tryptophan. The order of the fields is J gene, V gene, CDR3 protein.

TRBJ2-7 | TRBV11-1 | ASSPITDKQY
TRBJ2-3 | TRBV7-9 | ASSLLTDTQY
TRBJ2-5 | TRBV19 | ASRGLAEGGTQY
TRBJ1-4 | TRBV19 | ASSSRDRGHEKLF
TRBJ1-5 | TRBV7-8 | ASSLGQGARQPQH
TRBJ1-2 | TRBV27 | ASSSYFAGREDGYT
TRBJ2-3 | TRBV7-5 | ARSLVRQREGRVTDTQY
TRBJ2-7 | TRBV6-6 | ASSYGHEQY
TRBJ2-5 | TRBV6-1 | ASSELTGRDQETQY
TRBJ2-7 | TRBV6-5 | ASRSTGTSGEQY
TRBJ2-3 | TRBV10-3 | AIRGERSSTDTQY
TRBJ1-4 | TRBV11-2 | ASSLSFRDRGKKLF
TRBJ1-1 | TRBV9 | ASSVGADWRTEAF
TRBJ2-1 | TRBV7-9 | ASTRHGGLAIHEQF
TRBJ1-5 | TRBV15 | ATSTRSYSNQPQH
TRBJ2-3 | TRBV6-4 | ASSDCPWVGEVSGTDTQY
TRBJ2-1 | TRBV5-1 | ASSPTTGNNEQF
TRBJ2-1 | TRBV27 | ASSSGTGGYNEQF
TRBJ2-3 | TRBV5-1 | ASSTGRSTSTDTQY
TRBJ1-2 | TRBV19 | ASSTRTGAILHGYT
TRBJ2-7 | TRBV9 | ASSQQDRVSEQY
TRBJ2-2 | TRBV27 | ASSFGTPNTGELF